A single sample gave rise to the 8 T cell receptor beta chains below, sequenced in a study of tumor-infiltrating lymphocytes in primary liver carcinoma. Co-extraction of RNA and DNA was performed on 20-30 mg of unsorted bulk tissue. With around 450 ng total RNA as template and a constant-region primer, TCR beta cDNA was made. Slightly modified ARM-PCR with three nested multiplex PCR rounds yielded TCR beta libraries. Forward primers for TRBV1-TRBV30 and a C-beta reverse primer served the first two PCR rounds, at roughly 10 cycles each. A single record per CDR3 protein comes from TCRdb applying MiXCR to the multiplex PCR reads. The sample shows about 190,000 distinct CDR3 sequences, around 85% of them seen only once. Sequenced material: tumor tissue from primary liver carcinoma. These receptor sequences come from a man in his forties or fifties with primary liver carcinoma and hepatitis B virus infection.

On this clonotype itself: Mismatch with germline at one junction end may stem from a read error. The chain has TRBV5-6 and TRBJ1-6; tentatively, D is TRBD1 (6 bases). From germline, CDR1 is SGHDT and CDR2 YYEEEE. The CDR3 runs to 17 residues. CDR3 sequence (DNA): TGTGCCAGCAGCTTGTCGGGCCGGACAAAGGGGGATTCACCCATCCACTTT. This translates into CASSLSGRTKGDSPIHF.

Written as DNA, the CDR3 is TGCCCCAACGGTGGACGAAGAGGGAGTGGGGAGCTGTTTTTT. Translation gives CPNGGRRGSGELFF. V gene TRBV10-2 combines with J gene TRBJ2-2; D is possibly TRBD2 (5 bases). This CDR3 region has 14 residues. The V gene's germline CDR1 is WSHSY and CDR2 SAAADI.

With respect to this clonotype: An end of the junction differs from the germline gene, which may be a read error. The rearrangement uses TRBV4-3 and TRBJ1-1; no reliable D call. CDR1 is LGHNA, CDR2 YSLEER, per germline. CDR3 size: 13 residues. CDR3 region: CASSQYMNTEAFF. The CDR3 DNA sequence: TGTGCCAGCAGCCAATACATGAACACTGAAGCTTTCTTT.

A remark on this clonotype: At one boundary the junction diverges from the germline segment, which might be a read error. This chain uses TRBV28 with TRBJ2-1; no firm D call. This CDR3 has 11 residues. Germline V gene data show CDR1 as MDHEN and CDR2 as SYDVKM. CDR3 sequence: CASSSYNEQSF. DNA of the CDR3: TGTGCGAGCAGCTCTTACAATGAGCAGTCCTTC.

Note on this clonotype: The junction differs from germline at one of its ends, possibly a read error. This chain joins TRBV29-1 and TRBJ2-3; 10 nucleotides agree with TRBD1. The germline V gene has CDR1 SQVTM and CDR2 ANQGSEA. CDR3 length: 16 residues. The CDR3 loop reads CSGGTGDETSTETQYF. DNA of the CDR3: TGCAGCGGCGGGACAGGGGACGAGACTAGCACAGAAACGCAGTATTTT.

As concerns this clonotype: The missing conserved phenylalanine or tryptophan at the end of this CDR3 makes a read error likely. V usage is TRBV29-1 and J usage is TRBJ2-7; tentatively, D is TRBD1 (5 bases). The CDR3 sequence is 14 residues long. In germline, CDR1 is SQVTM, CDR2 ANQGSEA. V was cut by 6 bases and J by 7 bases, with 22 bases left in between. In DNA, the CDR3 is TGCAGCGTCCCAGACAGAGTGGACCAGGTTGAGCAGTACTTG. This gives the protein CSVPDRVDQVEQYL.

Remarks on this clonotype: At one boundary the junction diverges from the germline segment, which might be a read error. CDR3 residues: CASSYFPTAGANVLIF. The CDR3 DNA reads as TGTGCCAGCAGTTACTTCCCAACGGCTGGGGCCAACGTCCTGATTTTC. The chain combines TRBV6-5 with TRBJ2-6, with TRBD1 as a possible D gene (5 bases). Germline-derived CDR1 and CDR2 are MNHEY and SVGAGI. The CDR3 is 16 residues long.

Turning to this clonotype: At one boundary the junction diverges from the germline segment, which might be a read error. The genes are TRBV5-4 and TRBJ2-2, with 8 bases aligning to TRBD2. Germline loops: CDR1 SGHNT, CDR2 YYREEE (reference sequence). This CDR3 region has 15 residues. The CDR3 bases are TGTGCCAGCAGCTCGACTAGCGAGAACACCGGGGAGCCGTTCTTT. Translating it yields CASSSTSENTGEPFF.